The 19 T cell receptor beta chains in this list originate from one sample, sequenced in a study of T cells in narcolepsy (dated by TCRdb to between 2017 and 2018). Library creation used the immunoSEQ multiplex PCR assay. TCRdb stores this immuneACCESS table with in-frame sequences only. Part of the clones is absent; in the studies checked, under half of the shortfall reflects unresolved V genes, and no reason is known for the rest. In all, the sample holds some 37,000 clones, and approximately 85% of those were seen once. The ten top clones hold 1.5% to 2% of the sample. The sequencing input was CD45RA- memory CD4+ T cells from PBMCs. The cell subset or site label of this sample denotes: memory T cells sorted ex vivo from peripheral blood. The receptors come from a human donor with narcolepsy.

The rearrangement joins TRBV12-5 to TRBJ2-1; 10 bases map to TRBD1. With 5 bases clipped from V and 7 bases from J, the junction kept 8 bases outside the gene matches. Germline CDR1 reads LGHNT; CDR2 reads FRNRAP. The CDR3 is 15 residues long. The CDR3 loop is CASGPGQGRLNEQFF. In DNA, the CDR3 is TGTGCTAGTGGTCCGGGACAGGGGAGGTTGAATGAGCAGTTCTTC.

The J gene is TRBJ1-1, the V gene TRBV12-5, with a tentative D call TRBD1 (5 bases). Trimming cost V 7 bases and J 0 bases, with 15 bases left between them. The CDR3 extends over 15 amino acids. Germline CDR1 reads LGHNT; CDR2 reads FRNRAP. The CDR3 nucleotides are TGTGCTAGTGCCCCGGGGCGCGAGATGAACACTGAAGCTTTCTTT. Its translation: CASAPGREMNTEAFF.

The chain couples TRBV18 to TRBJ2-3; D perhaps matches TRBD2 (5 bases). V dropped 0 bases and J dropped 6 bases, with 13 bases sitting between them. The CDR3 spans 15 residues. Germline-derived CDR1 and CDR2 are KGHSH and LQKENI. CDR3 nucleotide sequence: TGTGCCAGCTCACCACCAGCGGCCCGGGTGGATACGCAGTATTTT. Translated: CASSPPAARVDTQYF.

V gene TRBV19 combines with J gene TRBJ1-2; tentatively, D is TRBD1 (6 bases). This CDR3 spans 14 amino acids. CDR1 LNHDA and CDR2 SQIVND come from the germline V gene (reference sequence). Trimming pared 7 bases from V and 4 bases from J, leaving 16 bases between. CDR3 in DNA: TGTGCCAGTAACCGGGGCCCGGGGGCCTATGGCTACACCTTC. Translated, it gives CASNRGPGAYGYTF.

The V gene is TRBV6-5, the J gene TRBJ1-5; D uncertain. Trimming removed 5 bases at V and 2 bases at J, with 10 bases between. Germline-derived CDR1 and CDR2 are MNHEY and SVGAGI. There are 14 residues in the CDR3. The CDR3: CASSDLGRNQPQHF. Here the CDR3 DNA reads TGTGCCAGCAGTGACCTAGGTCGCAATCAGCCCCAGCATTTT.

This rearrangement joins TRBV5-1 to TRBJ2-3; tentatively, D is TRBD1 (6 bases). Trimming stripped 5 bases from V and 0 bases from J, with 10 bases between. The CDR3 contains 14 residues. CDR1 and CDR2 from the germline V gene are SGHRS and YFSETQ. The CDR3 is CASRQGMSTDTQYF. As DNA, the CDR3 is TGCGCCAGCAGACAGGGTATGAGCACAGATACGCAGTATTTT.

This clone was recorded only once. This chain uses TRBV18 with TRBJ1-5; 7 positions match TRBD1. The V gene end was trimmed by 4 bases and the J gene end by 1 base; junction bases not matched to a gene: 4. The CDR3 totals 15 residues. Germline values: CDR1 KGHSH, CDR2 LQKENI. The CDR3 sequence: CASSLQGGSNQPQHF. The CDR3 nucleotides read TGTGCCAGCTCACTTCAGGGGGGGAGCAATCAGCCCCAGCATTTT.

The chain has TRBV18 and TRBJ2-4, with D possibly TRBD1 on 6 matching bases. CDR1 is KGHSH, CDR2 LQKENI, per germline. The V gene lost 1 base and the J gene lost 7 bases, with 14 bases spanning the gap. CDR3 length: 15 residues. CDR3 DNA: TGTGCCAGCTCACCACAGACAGGAAGAAATAACATTCAGTACTTC. This encodes CASSPQTGRNNIQYF.

The rearrangement joins TRBV5-4 to TRBJ2-5; D is possibly TRBD1 (5 bases). Germline CDR1 reads SGHNT; CDR2 reads YYREEE (reference sequence). Trimming took 2 bases from V and 4 from J, leaving 15 bases between them. The length of the CDR3 is 15 residues. CDR3 residues: CASSLTRVRGETQYF. CDR3 sequence (DNA): TGTGCCAGCAGCTTAACCAGGGTCAGAGGAGAGACCCAGTACTTC.

The V call is TRBV27, the J call TRBJ2-6; 7 bases are a match to TRBD2. This CDR3 region has 18 residues. Trimming took 5 bases from V and 1 from J; bases not matched to a gene: 11. Germline loops: CDR1 MNHEY, CDR2 SMNVEV (reference sequence). CDR3 bases: TGTGCCAGCAGTAATTGGGGCCCGGGAGGTTCTGGGGCCAACGTCCTGACTTTC. This encodes CASSNWGPGGSGANVLTF. Full variable domain (rest looked up from reference TRBV27 and TRBJ2-6): EAQVTQNPRYLITVTGKKLTVTCSQNMNHEYMSWYRQDPGLGLRQIYYSMNVEVTDKGDVPEGYKVSRKEKRNFPLILESPSPNQTSLYFCASSNWGPGGSGANVLTFGAGSRLTVL.

This chain joins TRBV2 and TRBJ1-1, with 7 bases that match TRBD1. This CDR3 has 14 residues. Germline V gives CDR1 SNHLY, CDR2 FYNNEI. V lost 4 bases, J lost 7 bases, and 9 bases stayed unmatched. DNA of the CDR3: TGTGCCAGCAGTGTTGGCAGGAGGACAGGTGAAGCTTTCTTT. Protein: CASSVGRRTGEAFF.

The chain is built from TRBV6-1 and TRBJ2-7, with D possibly matching TRBD1 (8 bases). Trimming cost V 9 bases and J 4 bases, with 16 bases left between them. This CDR3 region has 13 residues. Germline-derived CDR1 and CDR2 are MNHNS and SASEGT. CDR3 loop: CASEPQGGYEQYF. CDR3 DNA sequence: TGTGCCAGTGAGCCACAGGGGGGGTACGAGCAGTACTTC.

In regard to this clone: This same CDR3 is encoded by further DNA sequences in the sample. The gene calls are TRBV19 and TRBJ2-7; TRBD1 matches 9 bases. The CDR3 has 14 amino acids. Germline trimming cut 5 bases from V and 7 bases from J; bases unmatched to any gene: 9. CDR1 is LNHDA, CDR2 SQIVND, per germline (reference sequence). For the CDR3, the DNA is TGTGCCAGTAGTCCTGGACAGGGGCGGCGTGAGCAGTACTTC. Translating gives CASSPGQGRREQYF.

V and J are TRBV6-5 and TRBJ1-3, with a weak D call TRBD1 (5 bases). Trimming took off 8 bases at V and 4 bases at J, with 12 bases between the two ends. This CDR3 has 13 residues. The V gene's germline CDR1 is MNHEY and CDR2 SVGAGI. Here the CDR3 reads CASRRETGNTIYF. CDR3 sequence (DNA): TGTGCCAGCCGCAGGGAGACGGGAAACACCATATATTTT.

This clone was seen a handful of times. The chain carries TRBV7-2 and TRBJ2-7, with 7 bases fitting TRBD2. The CDR3 contains 14 residues. Germline values: CDR1 SGHTA, CDR2 FQGNSA. Trimming took 5 bases from V and 0 from J; bases not matched to a gene: 4. CDR3 nucleotide sequence: TGTGCCAGCAGCCTGGGACTATCCTCCTACGAGCAGTACTTC. This translates into CASSLGLSSYEQYF.

The rearrangement links TRBV11-2 to TRBJ1-2; D is unresolved. CDR1 and CDR2 from the germline V gene are SGHAT and FQNNGV. The CDR3 has 14 amino acids. Trimming removed 5 bases from V and 0 bases from J, with 10 bases in between. Here the CDR3 DNA reads TGTGCCAGCAGCCAGGCGCGGGCTAACTATGGCTACACCTTC. It codes for CASSQARANYGYTF.

Written as DNA, the CDR3 is TGTGCCAGCAGCTTATTCACTAGCGCCCAAGAGACCCAGTACTTC. Translation: CASSLFTSAQETQYF. The rearrangement links TRBV7-8 to TRBJ2-5, with TRBD2 matching over 7 bases. V gave up 2 bases and J gave up 1 base; unmatched junction bases: 4. CDR3 size: 15 residues. Germline CDR1 and CDR2: SGHVS and FQNEAQ.

The rearrangement links TRBV7-2 to TRBJ2-2, with D unclear. V lost 4 bases to trimming and J lost 5 bases, with 8 bases between them. The CDR3 length is 13 residues. CDR1 is SGHTA and CDR2 is FQGNSA in the germline V gene. The CDR3 DNA follows: TGTGCCAGCAGCTACCAAGGGACCGGGGAGCTGTTTTTT. It is translated as CASSYQGTGELFF.

CDR3 DNA: TGCGCCAGCAGCCCTCAGATTAGCTCCTACAATGAGCAGTTCTTC. Residues: CASSPQISSYNEQFF. The chain joins TRBV5-1 to TRBJ2-1; D uncertain. This CDR3 is 15 amino acids long. The germline V and J ends were trimmed by 4 bases and 0 bases, with 11 bases remaining between them. Germline V lookup: CDR1 SGHRS, CDR2 YFSETQ.